The 30 T cell receptor beta chains reported below all come from one sample, sequenced in a study of Graves' ophthalmopathy and Graves' hyperthyroidism. Amplified TCR beta CDR3 regions were obtained using RNA transcripts as template. First-round RT-PCR with HTBI primers preceded a second-round multiplex PCR. TCRdb independently ran MiXCR on the multiplex PCR reads; one entry per CDR3 protein. This sample has 680,000 or so distinct CDR3 sequences, with 20% to 25% found just once. The specimen was peripheral blood. These receptors all come from a woman aged 18-29 years with stable Graves' hyperthyroidism. Some clones in this sample may be carry-over from other donors' samples.

This clonotype was counted ten times or more. The J gene is TRBJ1-2, the V gene TRBV29-1; no definite D call. The CDR3 loop spans 12 amino acids. Germline CDR1 reads SQVTM; CDR2 reads ANQGSEA. Trimming left V 4 bases short and J 1 base short, with 7 bases between. As DNA, the CDR3 is TGCAGCGTTGTTGCGGATAACTATGGCTACACCTTC. Translating it yields CSVVADNYGYTF.

This clonotype was counted many times. The rearrangement uses TRBV24-1 and TRBJ1-1, with D maybe TRBD1 (5 bases). This CDR3 spans 11 amino acids. The ends were cut back, 10 bases at V and 11 bases at J, with 16 bases in the middle. From germline, CDR1 is KGHDR and CDR2 SFDVKD. CDR3 sequence: CATESGSGAFF. The CDR3 DNA reads as TGTGCCACAGAATCAGGGTCGGGGGCTTTCTTT.

This clonotype was seen ten or more times. The chain couples TRBV20-1 to TRBJ2-2, with no clear D. The CDR3 runs 14 residues. The germline CDR1 and CDR2 sequences are DFQATT and SNEGSKA (reference sequence). Deletions cut 6 bases from V and 0 bases from J, with 11 bases between. In DNA, the CDR3 is TGCAGTGCCACAGAGATCGCGAACACCGGGGAGCTGTTTTTT. Its translation: CSATEIANTGELFF.

This clonotype was seen at least ten times. The V and J genes are TRBV6-1 and TRBJ1-2; possibly TRBD1 for D (5 bases). This CDR3 region has 13 residues. The ends were cut back, 2 bases at V and 8 bases at J, with 12 bases in the middle. CDR1 is MNHNS and CDR2 is SASEGT in the germline V gene. CDR3 loop: CASSESGGNGYTF. The CDR3 region has the DNA TGTGCCAGCAGTGAATCGGGGGGGAACGGCTACACCTTC.

This clonotype was counted at least ten times. The chain uses TRBV20-1 and TRBJ1-5, with TRBD1 matching over 9 bases. Germline V gene lookup returns CDR1 DFQATT and CDR2 SNEGSKA (reference sequence). V was clipped by 0 bases and J by 5 bases; unmatched bases: 5. This CDR3 comprises 15 residues. Written as DNA, the CDR3 is TGCAGTGCTAGAGACCGACAGGGGGGGGATCAGCCCCAGCATTTT. Encoded protein: CSARDRQGGDQPQHF.

The chain carries TRBV20-1 and TRBJ1-5; tentative D call: TRBD1 (6 bases). The CDR3 extends over 15 amino acids. Germline values: CDR1 DFQATT, CDR2 SNEGSKA (reference sequence). V dropped 3 bases and J dropped 3 bases, with 15 bases sitting between them. The CDR3 is CSARRGGAYNQPQHF. In DNA form, the CDR3 reads TGCAGTGCTAGGCGAGGGGGGGCCTACAATCAGCCCCAGCATTTT.

There are a few counts of this clonotype. The chain recombines TRBV3-1 with TRBJ1-6; D not certain. CDR1 and CDR2 from the germline V gene are LGHDT and YNNKEL (reference sequence). The CDR3 consists of 15 residues. V was clipped by 2 bases and J by 7 bases, with 12 bases between them. The CDR3, as DNA: TGTGCCAGCAGCCAATGGTTCCAAAAGAATTCACCCCTCCACTTT. Translating gives CASSQWFQKNSPLHF.

This clonotype was recorded at least ten times. The chain uses TRBV6-5 and TRBJ2-7, with a tentative D call TRBD2 (6 bases). The CDR3 covers 14 residues. The V end lost 5 bases, the J end lost 0 bases, and 11 bases lay between the germline ends. Germline V gene sequence: CDR1 MNHEY, CDR2 SVGAGI. The CDR3 loop reads CASSTGTYSYEQYF. The CDR3 nucleotides are TGTGCCAGCAGTACCGGGACTTACTCCTACGAGCAGTACTTC.

This clonotype was observed at least ten times. The rearrangement uses TRBV27 and TRBJ2-7, with D possibly called TRBD1 or TRBD2 (5 bases each). This CDR3 is built from 14 residues. CDR1 and CDR2 from the germline V gene are MNHEY and SMNVEV (reference sequence). V lost 6 bases to trimming and J lost 5 bases, with 17 bases between them. As DNA, the CDR3 is TGTGCCAGCAGGCCCGGGACCCAGGGCCACGAGCAGTACTTC. This sequence encodes CASRPGTQGHEQYF.

This clonotype was counted only a few times. The genes are TRBV12-3 or TRBV12-4 and TRBJ1-1, with a tentative D call TRBD1 (5 bases). V dropped 6 bases and J dropped 3 bases, with 14 bases sitting between them. This CDR3 contains 14 residues. The CDR3 DNA follows: TGTGCCAGCAGAGTTCGACTAGGGGACACTGAAGCTTTCTTT. This gives the protein CASRVRLGDTEAFF.

This clonotype was counted ten times or more. The chain recombines TRBV5-1 with TRBJ1-2; no reliable D call. CDR1 is SGHRS, CDR2 YFSETQ, per germline. CDR3 length equals 15 residues. Deletions cut 0 bases from V and 4 bases from J, with 13 bases between. The CDR3 sequence: CASSLVLGGSYGYTF. Here the CDR3 DNA reads TGCGCCAGCAGCTTGGTTCTCGGCGGAAGCTATGGCTACACCTTC.

This clonotype showed up many times. The chain combines TRBV29-1 with TRBJ1-5, with 7 bases identical to TRBD1. From germline, CDR1 is SQVTM and CDR2 ANQGSEA. The CDR3 consists of 13 residues. Germline trimming cut 6 bases from V and 0 bases from J; bases unmatched to any gene: 2. DNA of the CDR3: TGCAGCGTCGGGGACAGTAGCAATCAGCCCCAGCATTTT. This gives the protein CSVGDSSNQPQHF.

Only one count was recorded for this clonotype. The chain employs TRBV11-2 and TRBJ2-6; D unclear. CDR1 is SGHAT, CDR2 FQNNGV, per germline. V was clipped by 5 bases and J by 0 bases, with 14 bases between them. The CDR3 spans 17 residues. The CDR3 sequence is CASSISPSRSGANVLTF. The CDR3 DNA reads as TGTGCCAGCAGCATTAGTCCGTCCCGCTCTGGGGCCAACGTCCTGACTTTC. Supplemented by reference TRBV11-2 and TRBJ2-6, the full variable domain reads EAGVAQSPRYKIIEKRQSVAFWCNPISGHATLYWYQQILGQGPKLLIQFQNNGVVDDSQLPKDRFSAERLKGVDSTLKIQPAKLEDSAVYLCASSISPSRSGANVLTFGAGSRLTVL.

This clonotype was seen ten or more times. CDR3 loop: CASSGRDRVWHGYTF. The CDR3 DNA follows: TGTGCCAGCAGCGGGCGGGACAGGGTATGGCATGGCTACACCTTC. The V and J genes are TRBV7-9 and TRBJ1-2; 9 bases line up with TRBD1. With 5 bases clipped from V and 6 bases from J, the junction kept 10 bases outside the gene matches. CDR3 length: 15 residues. Per germline, CDR1 SEHNR and CDR2 FQNEAQ (reference sequence).

In this sample, this clonotype turned up many times. The DNA for the CDR3 is TGTGCCAGCAGCTTAGAAACTGGAAACACCATATATTTT. This encodes CASSLETGNTIYF. The rearrangement uses TRBV7-9 and TRBJ1-3; D not certain. Germline V gene sequence: CDR1 SEHNR, CDR2 FQNEAQ (reference sequence). The CDR3 totals 13 residues. The germline V and J ends were trimmed by 1 base and 2 bases, with 3 bases remaining between them.

This clonotype has ten or more counts. The chain uses TRBV6-5 and TRBJ1-5; D unresolved. The ends were cut back, 2 bases at V and 3 bases at J, with 11 bases in the middle. This CDR3 region has 15 residues. From germline, CDR1 is MNHEY and CDR2 SVGAGI. CDR3 nucleotides: TGTGCCAGCAGTTACGGGCCCGGGTACAATCAGCCCCAGCATTTT. It translates to CASSYGPGYNQPQHF.

This rearrangement joins TRBV7-6 to TRBJ1-6, with 7 bases fitting TRBD1. Germline assignment: CDR1 SGHVS and CDR2 FNYEAQ. This CDR3 comprises 16 residues. V lost 5 bases, J lost 10 bases, and 14 bases stayed unmatched. CDR3 protein: CASSARDSAEGSPLHF. In nucleotides, the CDR3 is TGTGCCAGCAGCGCGAGGGACAGTGCAGAGGGCTCACCCCTCCACTTT. The full variable domain, its missing parts supplied by reference TRBV7-6 and TRBJ1-6, is GAGVSQSPRYKVTKRGQDVALRCDPISGHVSLYWYRQALGQGPEFLTYFNYEAQQDKSGLPNDRFSAERPEGSISTLTIQRTEQRDSAMYRCASSARDSAEGSPLHFGNGTRLTVT.

The sample holds a few counts of this clonotype. The genes are TRBV6-1 and TRBJ1-1; D gene ambiguous. With 8 bases removed from V and 10 bases from J, the gap between germline ends came to 14 bases. This CDR3 is built from 11 residues. CDR1 is MNHNS, CDR2 SASEGT, per germline. This chain's CDR3 is CASEEEGRAFF. The CDR3 DNA follows: TGTGCCAGCGAGGAGGAGGGCCGAGCTTTCTTT.

In its sample, this clonotype was seen many times. CDR3 DNA: TGTGCCAGCCTCGGACACAGCAATCAGCCCCAGCATTTT. As protein: CASLGHSNQPQHF. The genes are TRBV2 and TRBJ1-5; perhaps TRBD1 as D (5 bases). This CDR3 region has 13 residues. V lost 8 bases and J lost 1, with 9 bases in between. Germline-derived CDR1 and CDR2 are SNHLY and FYNNEI.

This clonotype was counted between two and nine times. The genes are TRBV28 and TRBJ1-1, with D maybe TRBD1 (5 bases). The V and J ends lost 5 bases and 1 base respectively, with 20 bases between them. Germline values: CDR1 MDHEN, CDR2 SYDVKM. The CDR3 is made up of 17 amino acids. The CDR3 here is CASSRWGGSRWNTEAFF. Here the CDR3 DNA reads TGTGCCAGCAGTCGGTGGGGGGGGTCGCGGTGGAACACTGAAGCTTTCTTT.

This clonotype was picked up many times. This sequence joins TRBV7-3 and TRBJ2-7, with 9 bases that match TRBD1. Germline loops: CDR1 SGHTA, CDR2 FQGTGA. The CDR3 has 16 amino acids. With V trimmed by 5 bases and J by 5 bases, 13 bases remained unmatched. The CDR3 here is CASSETPGQGRDEQYF. The DNA for the CDR3 is TGTGCCAGCAGCGAAACACCGGGACAGGGTAGGGACGAGCAGTACTTC.

This clonotype was detected a few times. This sequence joins TRBV30 and TRBJ2-5; D gene ambiguous. Trimming stripped 0 bases from V and 1 base from J, with 6 bases between. The V gene's germline CDR1 is GTSNPN and CDR2 SVGIG (reference sequence). The CDR3 contains 13 residues. The CDR3 here is CAWSVVIQETQYF. CDR3 sequence (DNA): TGTGCCTGGAGTGTGGTGATCCAAGAGACCCAGTACTTC.

This clonotype was counted at least ten times. The chain employs TRBV30 and TRBJ1-6; 7 bases fit TRBD1. The CDR3 is 16 residues long. V lost 1 base, J lost 10 bases, and 13 bases stayed unmatched. Germline V gene lookup returns CDR1 GTSNPN and CDR2 SVGIG (reference sequence). The CDR3 reads CAWSALTGFKESPLHF. CDR3 bases: TGTGCCTGGAGTGCGCTGACAGGGTTTAAGGAATCACCCCTCCACTTT.

The rearrangement uses TRBV27 and TRBJ2-7, with TRBD1 matching over 7 bases. CDR3 length equals 16 residues. CDR1 and CDR2 (germline): MNHEY, SMNVEV (reference sequence). The V and J ends lost 6 bases and 3 bases, in that order; junction bases with no gene match: 14. The CDR3 reads CASSSESTGNIYEQYF. DNA for the CDR3: TGTGCCAGCAGCTCCGAGTCGACAGGGAATATCTACGAGCAGTACTTC.

This clonotype was counted many times. The J gene is TRBJ1-1, the V gene TRBV6-1, with TRBD1 matching 7 bases. With V trimmed by 5 bases and J by 7 bases, 13 bases remained unmatched. This CDR3 has 15 residues. Germline V gene data show CDR1 as MNHNS and CDR2 as SASEGT. The CDR3 region is CASSPKTGVHGEAFF. CDR3 in DNA: TGTGCCAGCAGTCCCAAAACAGGGGTACATGGTGAAGCTTTCTTT.

This clonotype has just a few counts. This sequence joins TRBV20-1 and TRBJ2-7, with 7 bases matching TRBD2. Per germline, CDR1 DFQATT and CDR2 SNEGSKA (reference sequence). V gave up 6 bases and J gave up 5 bases; unmatched junction bases: 7. The CDR3 sequence is 12 residues long. The CDR3 DNA sequence: TGCAGTGCCCGGGGGGTCAGCAACGAGCAGTACTTC. Encoded protein: CSARGVSNEQYF.

This clonotype was seen at least ten times. J is TRBJ1-5 and V is TRBV6-2 or TRBV6-3, with D tentatively TRBD1 (6 bases). Looked up from germline, CDR1 is MNHEY and CDR2 is SVGEGT. This CDR3 has 16 residues. Trimming removed 6 bases from V and 0 bases from J, with 15 bases in between. CDR3 loop: CASSSGTPTSNQPQHF. The CDR3 coding sequence is TGTGCCAGCAGCTCCGGGACACCAACTAGCAATCAGCCCCAGCATTTT.

The chain combines TRBV20-1 with TRBJ2-7; 7 bases match TRBD1. Germline loops: CDR1 DFQATT, CDR2 SNEGSKA (reference sequence). The ends lost 6 bases at V and 0 bases at J; junction bases unmatched: 8. The CDR3 covers 14 residues. CDR3 residues: CSAKDRTNSYEQYF. The CDR3, as DNA: TGCAGTGCAAAGGACAGGACCAACTCCTACGAGCAGTACTTC.

The DNA for the CDR3 is TGTGCCAGCAGTTTGGGGCAGAGGCAAGAGACCCAGTACTTC. Protein product: CASSLGQRQETQYF. The chain is built from TRBV28 and TRBJ2-5; D is possibly TRBD1 (5 bases). Germline V lookup: CDR1 MDHEN, CDR2 SYDVKM. Trimming removed 3 bases from V and 2 bases from J, with 10 bases in between. The CDR3 consists of 14 residues.

This clonotype came up many times. V gene TRBV19 combines with J gene TRBJ2-5, with 7 bases aligning to TRBD2. The junction had 3 bases not matched to a gene; V was cut back by 2 bases and J by 9 bases. This CDR3 comprises 12 residues. Germline assignment: CDR1 LNHDA and CDR2 SQIVND (reference sequence). CDR3 DNA sequence: TGTGCCAGTAGTATAAAGGGAGGGTCCCAGTACTTC. Translation gives CASSIKGGSQYF.